A single sample is the source of the 19 T cell receptor beta chains below, sequenced in a study of shared clonotypes between healthy human individuals. In the naive CD8 group, cells lacked CD45RO and were positively selected for CCR7, so terminally differentiated effector memory CD45RA+ cells were left out. Profiling relied on immunoSEQ multiplex PCR, and the TCRdb table lists in-frame clones only, not all of them. The sample holds around 2.1 million clones, 93% seen once. Sequencing input: naive CD8+ T cells from PBMCs. Receptor source: a man between 18 and 35 years old in good health. Some clones in this sample may be carry-over from other donors' samples.

The rearrangement uses TRBV18 and TRBJ2-7; D remains ambiguous. Deletions cut 3 bases from V and 3 bases from J, with 15 bases between. The CDR3 has 15 residues. Germline assignment: CDR1 KGHSH and CDR2 LQKENI. The CDR3 spells CASSPRGPGLYEQYF. Here the CDR3 DNA reads TGTGCCAGCTCACCCCGAGGCCCGGGCCTCTACGAGCAGTACTTC.

This rearrangement joins TRBV7-9 to TRBJ2-1, with D tentatively TRBD1 or TRBD2 (5 bases each). The germline V gene encodes CDR1 SEHNR and CDR2 FQNEAQ (reference sequence). CDR3 length: 16 residues. Trimming removed 5 bases from V and 8 bases from J, with 22 bases in between. The CDR3 spells CASSPSSDKKSHEQFF. The CDR3 region has the DNA TGTGCCAGCAGCCCTAGCTCGGACAAAAAGTCCCATGAGCAGTTCTTC. The full variable domain, in which reference TRBV7-9 and TRBJ2-1 provide the parts outside the CDR3, is DTGVSQNPRHKITKRGQNVTFRCDPISEHNRLYWYRQTLGQGPEFLTYFQNEAQLEKSRLLSDRFSAERPKGSFSTLEIQRTEQGDSAMYLCASSPSSDKKSHEQFFGPGTRLTVL.

The chain recombines TRBV7-9 with TRBJ2-7; TRBD2 agrees at 7 bases. V lost 4 bases, J lost 0 bases, and 9 bases stayed unmatched. The CDR3 sequence is 16 residues long. Germline values: CDR1 SEHNR, CDR2 FQNEAQ (reference sequence). CDR3 residues: CASSSTTGTNSYEQYF. The DNA of the CDR3 is TGTGCCAGCAGCTCAACAACCGGGACTAACTCCTACGAGCAGTACTTC.

The chain uses TRBV28 and TRBJ2-5, with D possibly being TRBD2 (6 bases). Germline CDR1 is MDHEN and CDR2 is SYDVKM. This CDR3 is 14 amino acids long. V lost 6 bases to trimming and J lost 1 base, with 12 bases between them. CDR3 bases: TGTGCCAGCAGCTTCCGGGGGATCCAAGAGACCCAGTACTTC. Protein: CASSFRGIQETQYF.

This clone appeared once. The chain joins TRBV11-2 to TRBJ2-5; 8 nucleotides match TRBD2. With V trimmed by 5 bases and J by 4 bases, 6 bases remained unmatched. There are 14 residues in the CDR3. Germline lookup yields CDR1 SGHAT and CDR2 FQNNGV. For the CDR3, the DNA is TGTGCCAGCAGCCCCCGGACTAGCCGAGAGACCCAGTACTTC. Translating it yields CASSPRTSRETQYF.

The V and J genes are TRBV27 and TRBJ1-4, with D possibly being TRBD1 (5 bases). The CDR3 contains 16 residues. The V end lost 2 bases, the J end lost 3 bases, and 13 bases lay between the germline ends. Germline values: CDR1 MNHEY, CDR2 SMNVEV (reference sequence). The CDR3 here is CASSLRRGASNEKLFF. In DNA form, the CDR3 reads TGTGCCAGCAGTTTACGGCGAGGGGCTTCTAATGAAAAACTGTTTTTT.

This chain links TRBV27 with TRBJ2-7, with D perhaps matching TRBD1 (6 bases). Germline CDR1 MNHEY, CDR2 SMNVEV (reference sequence). The CDR3 totals 14 residues. V dropped 6 bases and J dropped 0 bases, with 12 bases sitting between them. DNA for the CDR3: TGTGCCAGCAGGGACAGAGAAACCTCCTACGAGCAGTACTTC. It specifies CASRDRETSYEQYF.

This clone was counted only a few times. Other DNA sequences in this sample translate to the same CDR3. This sequence joins TRBV11-3 and TRBJ2-2; unclear D gene. Germline values: CDR1 SGHNT, CDR2 YENEEA. The ends were cut back, 5 bases at V and 4 bases at J, with 5 bases in the middle. The CDR3 is 12 amino acids. This CDR3 is CASSPRTGELFF. In DNA form, the CDR3 reads TGTGCCAGCAGCCCTCGCACCGGGGAGCTGTTTTTT.

This clone turned up a few times. The chain joins TRBV6-1 to TRBJ2-7, with a possible D match to TRBD2 (6 bases). This CDR3 spans 14 amino acids. CDR1 is MNHNS, CDR2 SASEGT, per germline. Trimming removed 5 bases at V and 5 bases at J, with 16 bases between. For the CDR3, the DNA is TGTGCCAGCAGTCCGACATCGGGACTCCACGAGCAGTACTTC. Translation gives CASSPTSGLHEQYF.

The rearrangement uses TRBV28 and TRBJ2-7; possible D gene TRBD1, 7 bases. V lost 2 bases, J lost 12 bases, and 14 bases lay in between. CDR3 length: 12 amino acids. Germline CDR1 MDHEN, CDR2 SYDVKM. CDR3 region: CASSLGGGDGYF. The CDR3 coding sequence is TGTGCCAGCAGTTTAGGAGGGGGCGATGGGTACTTC.

The chain carries TRBV28 and TRBJ1-1; possibly TRBD1 for D (6 bases). The CDR3 runs 15 residues. Germline values: CDR1 MDHEN, CDR2 SYDVKM. V dropped 3 bases and J dropped 3 bases, with 14 bases sitting between them. This CDR3 reads CASSFKQGGHTEAFF. CDR3 coding DNA: TGTGCCAGCAGTTTTAAACAGGGAGGGCACACTGAAGCTTTCTTT. Full variable domain (missing parts from reference TRBV28 and TRBJ1-1): DVKVTQSSRYLVKRTGEKVFLECVQDMDHENMFWYRQDPGLGLRLIYFSYDVKMKEKGDIPEGYSVSREKKERFSLILESASTNQTSMYLCASSFKQGGHTEAFFGQGTRLTVV.

This chain connects TRBV9 to TRBJ2-7; 10 bases fit TRBD1. This CDR3 has 16 amino acids. Germline V gene data show CDR1 as SGDLS and CDR2 as YYNGEE. The trim removed 3 bases at V and 6 bases at J, leaving 12 bases unmatched. CDR3: CASSANPGTGVFEQYF. CDR3 bases: TGTGCCAGCAGCGCAAACCCCGGGACAGGGGTCTTCGAGCAGTACTTC.

The chain is built from TRBV27 and TRBJ2-7; TRBD2 matches at 7 bases. Germline lookup yields CDR1 MNHEY and CDR2 SMNVEV (reference sequence). The CDR3 consists of 13 residues. After removal of 4 bases from V and 1 base from J, the junction contained 1 base not matched to a gene. This CDR3 reads CASSSRESYEQYF. CDR3 sequence (DNA): TGTGCCAGCAGTTCGCGGGAGTCCTACGAGCAGTACTTC.

J is TRBJ1-5 and V is TRBV7-8; the D is unclear. The CDR3 spans 13 residues. Germline V gene data show CDR1 as SGHVS and CDR2 as FQNEAQ. The ends were cut back, 2 bases at V and 3 bases at J, with 5 bases in the middle. DNA of the CDR3: TGTGCCAGCAGCTTATTCAACAATCAGCCCCAGCATTTT. As protein: CASSLFNNQPQHF.

The chain joins TRBV7-9 to TRBJ2-3, with a possible D match to TRBD1 (6 bases). This CDR3 has 11 amino acids. V was clipped by 5 bases and J by 9 bases, with 9 bases between them. Germline V lookup: CDR1 SEHNR, CDR2 FQNEAQ (reference sequence). Written as DNA, the CDR3 is TGTGCCAGCAGCCCCGACAGGACGCAGTATTTT. Amino acid sequence: CASSPDRTQYF.

The table lists this clone with a count of one. The sample carries other DNA sequences with the same CDR3. This rearrangement joins TRBV27 to TRBJ2-3; D gene unclear. The CDR3 has 13 residues. CDR1 is MNHEY and CDR2 is SMNVEV in the germline V gene (reference sequence). The ends were cut back, 5 bases at V and 0 bases at J, with 6 bases in the middle. In DNA form, the CDR3 reads TGTGCCAGCAGTCTCCTGAGCACAGATACGCAGTATTTT. This encodes CASSLLSTDTQYF.

This clone was seen only once. V is TRBV7-2 and J is TRBJ2-3; 12 nucleotides line up with TRBD2. The germline V gene encodes CDR1 SGHTA and CDR2 FQGNSA. This CDR3 is built from 17 residues. J lost 2 bases, V lost 4 bases, and 7 bases had no gene match. For the CDR3, the DNA is TGTGCCAGCAGCTCCCGGACTAGCGGGGATTTCACAGATACGCAGTATTTT. It encodes CASSSRTSGDFTDTQYF.

This clone appeared once. The chain employs TRBV5-1 and TRBJ1-1; TRBD1 aligns across 7 bases. Per the germline V gene, CDR1 is SGHRS and CDR2 is YFSETQ. V was clipped by 3 bases and J by 1 base; unmatched bases: 9. The CDR3 contains 16 residues. The CDR3 coding sequence is TGCGCCAGCAGCTCGACAGGGCTGGTAGGGAACACTGAAGCTTTCTTT. Translation: CASSSTGLVGNTEAFF.

The chain recombines TRBV6-5 with TRBJ1-5; D gene ambiguous. Trimming removed 7 bases from V and 0 bases from J, with 13 bases in between. This CDR3 is 15 amino acids long. In germline, CDR1 is MNHEY, CDR2 SVGAGI. Here the CDR3 DNA reads TGTGCCAGCACCCCCCGGGTTAATAGCAATCAGCCCCAGCATTTT. Translated: CASTPRVNSNQPQHF.